This TCR beta chain was retrieved from a study of human T cells and chemical hapten exposure. Germline CDR1 and CDR2: LNHDA and SQIVND (reference sequence). CDR3 length: 18 amino acids. Germline trimming cut 4 bases from V and 4 bases from J; bases unmatched to any gene: 13. This clonotype came up many times. Via MiXCR, TCRdb re-called the RACE reads, giving one row per CDR3 protein. In the table there are 75,000 to 100,000 distinct CDR3 sequences, 10% of which are singletons. The sample's time point: patch test 1, 2 weeks after DPC sensitization. The treatment here: therapeutic diphenylcyclopropenone sensitization with weekly scalp DPC.

The material sequenced was whole blood, taken in connection with sensitization to the hapten diphenylcyclopropenone (DPC). The sequence came from a middle-aged man with alopecia areata. Some clones in this sample may be carry-over from other donors' samples. The chain couples TRBV19 to TRBJ2-1; 10 nucleotides match TRBD2. The CDR3 DNA reads as TGTGCCAGTAGTAGACGCGGCACTAGCGGGATGAAATACAATGAGCAGTTCTTC. Its translation is CASSRRGTSGMKYNEQFF.